The 17 T cell receptor beta chains listed next were all sequenced from one sample in a study of CD8+CD57+ T cells in acquired aplastic anemia (dated by TCRdb to the late 2010s). This sample was sequenced with an Illumina HiSeq 2000. Profiling of TCR beta VDJ combinations and CDR3 sequences used genomic DNA as the template. TCRdb handled the public reads itself, with Q25 trimming in fastp and clone calling in MiXCR, and kept productive beta chains. Identical CDR3 protein sequences are pooled into one entry, listed with their most common genes and DNA. Across this sample there are 150,000 to 200,000 distinct CDR3 sequences, with approximately 44% seen only once. The ten most abundant clones make up about 1.1% of the sample. Source material: sorted CD4+, CD8+, or CD8+CD57+ T cells (not recorded which) from PBMCs. The receptors here all came from a human donor in good health.

This clonotype was seen repeatedly, ten times or more. The chain links TRBV20-1 to TRBJ2-3; D is perhaps TRBD2 (6 bases). This CDR3 spans 14 amino acids. Germline V gives CDR1 DFQATT, CDR2 SNEGSKA (reference sequence). CDR3 nucleotide sequence: TGCAGCGAGTTGGTGCGGGGCAGCACAGATACGCAGTATTTT. Translation: CSELVRGSTDTQYF.

This clonotype was counted many times. The V call is TRBV19, the J call TRBJ2-7; D possibly corresponds to TRBD2 (6 bases). CDR3 size: 13 residues. Germline assignment: CDR1 LNHDA and CDR2 SQIVND (reference sequence). Between the trimmed V and J ends, which lost 7 bases and 2 bases, there was a span of 12 bases. For the CDR3, the DNA is TGTGCCAGTATGGGGGACTCGGCCTACGAGCAGTACTTC. Its translation is CASMGDSAYEQYF. Supplemented by reference TRBV19 and TRBJ2-7, the full variable domain reads DGGITQSPKYLFRKEGQNVTLSCEQNLNHDAMYWYRQDPGQGLRLIYYSQIVNDFQKGDIAEGYSVSREKKESFPLTVTSAQKNPTAFYLCASMGDSAYEQYFGPGTRLTVT.

The chain employs TRBV7-3 and TRBJ2-3; no reliable D call. Germline CDR1 is SGHTA and CDR2 is FQGTGA. V lost 4 bases to trimming and J lost 8 bases, with 7 bases between them. This CDR3 is built from 11 residues. The CDR3: CASSSDPTQYF. For the CDR3, the DNA is TGTGCCAGCAGCTCCGACCCTACGCAGTATTTT.

This clonotype was seen repeatedly, ten times or more. This chain links TRBV20-1 with TRBJ1-6; D is unresolved. Germline values: CDR1 DFQATT, CDR2 SNEGSKA (reference sequence). Trimming took 0 bases from V and 6 from J, leaving 15 bases between them. The CDR3 has 16 residues. In DNA form, the CDR3 reads TGCAGTGCTAGAGAGGCGGGGAAGGTGACTAATTCACCCCTCCACTTT. It encodes CSAREAGKVTNSPLHF.

This clonotype is a singleton in its sample. V is TRBV19 and J is TRBJ2-3; D not certain. Germline V gives CDR1 LNHDA, CDR2 SQIVND (reference sequence). The CDR3 sequence is 13 residues long. V lost 1 base and J lost 4, with 6 bases in between. The CDR3 sequence: CASSIGLADTQYF. DNA of the CDR3: TGTGCCAGTAGTATAGGTCTGGCAGATACGCAGTATTTT.

Points on this clonotype: It may be a read error: a sequence one base away is much more abundant. The CDR3 loop reads CASSLWVGEASTDTQYF. In DNA form, the CDR3 reads TGCGCCAGCAGCTTGTGGGTGGGAGAAGCCAGCACAGATACGCAGTATTTT. V and J are TRBV5-1 and TRBJ2-3, with D perhaps TRBD2 (5 bases). The CDR3 totals 17 residues. Deletions cut 1 base from V and 0 bases from J, with 15 bases between. Germline V gives CDR1 SGHRS, CDR2 YFSETQ.

V gene TRBV11-2 combines with J gene TRBJ2-3, with D hard to call. The CDR3 loop spans 16 amino acids. V was trimmed by 3 bases and J by 2 bases, leaving 15 bases between them. The germline V gene has CDR1 SGHAT and CDR2 FQNNGV. CDR3 in amino acids: CASSLGYSGVTDTQYF. CDR3 nucleotide sequence: TGTGCCAGCAGCTTGGGGTATTCCGGCGTCACAGATACGCAGTATTTT.

In the case of this clonotype: A much bigger clone sits one base away, suggesting this may be a read error. The chain joins TRBV12-5 to TRBJ2-3, with 8 bases that match TRBD1. Looked up from germline, CDR1 is LGHNT and CDR2 is FRNRAP. J gave up 4 bases and V 7 bases, and 7 bases lay outside the gene matches. This CDR3 contains 14 residues. The CDR3 DNA follows: TGTGCTAGTGCTGCACAGGGGGTATCAGATACGCAGTATTTT. Translated, it gives CASAAQGVSDTQYF.

The genes are TRBV24-1 and TRBJ1-6, with TRBD1 as a possible D gene (6 bases). This CDR3 has 13 amino acids. Germline V gives CDR1 KGHDR, CDR2 SFDVKD. V lost 4 bases and J lost 8, with 8 bases in between. The CDR3: CATSENRDSPLHF. In nucleotides, the CDR3 is TGTGCCACCAGTGAGAACAGGGATTCACCCCTCCACTTT.

This clonotype was observed many times. This rearrangement joins TRBV30 to TRBJ1-1; unclear D gene. Germline CDR1 GTSNPN, CDR2 SVGIG (reference sequence). The CDR3 sequence is 11 residues long. V lost 7 bases, J lost 5 bases, and 11 bases lay in between. The CDR3, as DNA: TGTGCCTCCACTTCGGCGACTGAAGCTTTCTTT. This gives the protein CASTSATEAFF.

This chain uses TRBV25-1 with TRBJ2-7, with 7 bases identical to TRBD2. This CDR3 region has 16 residues. Germline V gene lookup returns CDR1 MGHDK and CDR2 SYGVNS. The V and J ends lost 4 bases and 1 base, in that order; junction bases with no gene match: 10. CDR3 protein: CASSGISGWGSYEQYF. CDR3 nucleotides: TGTGCCAGCAGTGGCATTAGCGGGTGGGGATCCTACGAGCAGTACTTC.

Concerning this clonotype: A much larger clone differs by one base, so this may be a read error. J is TRBJ1-1 and V is TRBV5-1; D might be TRBD1 (5 bases). CDR3 length equals 15 residues. Germline V lookup: CDR1 SGHRS, CDR2 YFSETQ. CDR3 sequence (DNA): TGCGCCAGCAGCTCCGGTGGGACCATGAACACTGAAGCTTCCTTT. It yields the protein CASSSGGTMNTEASF. Full variable domain (remainder filled in from reference TRBV5-1 and TRBJ1-1): KAGVTQTPRYLIKTRGQQVTLSCSPISGHRSVSWYQQTPGQGLQFLFEYFSETQRNKGNFPGRFSGRQFSNSRSEMNVSTLELGDSALYLCASSSGGTMNTEASFGQGTRLTVV.

This rearrangement joins TRBV10-3 to TRBJ1-4, with 9 bases aligning to TRBD1. CDR1 is ENHRY and CDR2 is SYGVKD in the germline V gene. V lost 2 bases and J lost 6; bases outside the gene matches: 7. The CDR3 totals 16 residues. CDR3 region: CAISEGTGSADEKLFF. The DNA of the CDR3 is TGTGCCATCAGTGAGGGGACAGGGAGCGCGGATGAAAAACTGTTTTTT.

The V call is TRBV20-1, the J call TRBJ1-4; D call uncertain. Trimming shortened V by 1 base and J by 6 bases, and 15 bases separated the two germline ends. Per germline, CDR1 DFQATT and CDR2 SNEGSKA (reference sequence). This CDR3 has 15 amino acids. The CDR3 loop is CSARVPGSTDEKLFF. For the CDR3, the DNA is TGCAGTGCTAGAGTCCCGGGGAGCACAGATGAAAAACTGTTTTTT.

This clonotype came up many times. The V gene is TRBV20-1, the J gene TRBJ2-4; D may be TRBD2 (6 bases). Germline CDR1 and CDR2: DFQATT and SNEGSKA (reference sequence). This CDR3 contains 15 residues. V was trimmed by 5 bases and J by 0 bases, leaving 14 bases between them. In DNA form, the CDR3 reads TGCAGTGCTCTACCGGTAGCGGTAGCCAAAAACATTCAGTACTTC. It is translated as CSALPVAVAKNIQYF.

This clonotype was found many times. This chain joins TRBV6-1 and TRBJ1-5; a possible D gene is TRBD1 (5 bases). CDR1 is MNHNS, CDR2 SASEGT, per germline. The CDR3 runs to 14 residues. Trimming took 6 bases from V and 7 from J, leaving 16 bases between them. CDR3 region: CASSRQSIGQPQHF. The CDR3 DNA is TGTGCCAGCAGCCGACAGTCAATCGGGCAGCCCCAGCATTTT.

The chain couples TRBV20-1 to TRBJ2-7; 12 bases match TRBD1. Trimming took 5 bases from V and 6 from J; bases not matched to a gene: 8. Germline V lookup: CDR1 DFQATT, CDR2 SNEGSKA (reference sequence). The CDR3 extends over 14 amino acids. The CDR3 loop is CSAPTGTGGREQYF. The CDR3 DNA sequence: TGCAGTGCTCCGACCGGGACAGGGGGCCGCGAGCAGTACTTC.